A single sample is the source of the 27 T cell receptor beta chains below, sequenced in a study of human T cells and chemical hapten exposure. Time point: pre-sensitization, week 0. Treatment described: therapeutic diphenylcyclopropenone sensitization with weekly scalp DPC. TCRdb called the RACE reads again in MiXCR, with one record for every CDR3 protein. This table holds about 74,000 distinct CDR3 sequences, roughly 15% found once. Specimen: whole blood, collected in connection with sensitization to the hapten diphenylcyclopropenone (DPC). The receptors were gathered from a woman in her forties or fifties with alopecia areata. Some clones in this sample may be carry-over from other donors' samples.

The chain is built from TRBV12-3 or TRBV12-4 and TRBJ2-7; 9 nucleotides align to TRBD1. This CDR3 has 15 amino acids. The J segment lost 5 bases and the V segment lost 2 bases, leaving 7 bases of the junction unmatched. The CDR3 spells CASSLIGTGSHEQYF. DNA of the CDR3: TGTGCCAGCAGTTTAATCGGGACAGGGAGTCACGAGCAGTACTTC.

In the case of this clonotype: The junction departs from germline at one end; a sequencing error may be responsible. This chain links TRBV3-1 with TRBJ2-7; D not resolved. There are 16 residues in the CDR3. Germline CDR1 reads LGHDT; CDR2 reads YNNKEL (reference sequence). The CDR3 coding sequence is TGTGCCGGCAGCCAAGCAGTAGACACGAGCTCCTACGAGCAGTACTTC. Translation gives CAGSQAVDTSSYEQYF.

The chain links TRBV28 to TRBJ2-6; D uncertain. The V end was cut by 9 bases, the J end by 4 bases, with 13 bases between. The length of the CDR3 is 14 residues. Germline V lookup: CDR1 MDHEN, CDR2 SYDVKM. Written as DNA, the CDR3 is TGTGCCAGTTCTGGCCTATTCGGGGCCAACGTCCTGACTTTC. Its translation: CASSGLFGANVLTF.

The chain combines TRBV9 with TRBJ1-1; unclear D gene. The CDR3 runs 14 residues. With 0 bases removed from V and 1 base from J, the gap between germline ends came to 7 bases. From germline, CDR1 is SGDLS and CDR2 YYNGEE. The CDR3 reads CASSVGRRNTEAFF. CDR3 in DNA: TGTGCCAGCAGCGTAGGTCGAAGGAACACTGAAGCTTTCTTT.

Only a few counts were recorded for this clonotype. This rearrangement joins TRBV2 to TRBJ2-3, with 10 bases aligning to TRBD2. The germline V gene encodes CDR1 SNHLY and CDR2 FYNNEI. CDR3 length: 15 amino acids. J lost 6 bases, V lost 10 bases, and 13 bases had no gene match. The CDR3 nucleotides are TGTGCCATCCATCCTAGCGGGGGAGGTTCGGATACGCAGTATTTT. Translation gives CAIHPSGGGSDTQYF. Full variable domain (remainder filled in from reference TRBV2 and TRBJ2-3): EPEVTQTPSHQVTQMGQEVILRCVPISNHLYFYWYRQILGQKVEFLVSFYNNEISEKSEIFDDQFSVERPDGSNFTLKIRSTKLEDSAMYFCAIHPSGGGSDTQYFGPGTRLTVL.

This clonotype turned up a few times. The J gene is TRBJ1-2, the V gene TRBV7-2, with 7 bases matching TRBD1. Germline V gene sequence: CDR1 SGHTA, CDR2 FQGNSA. V trimming: 5 bases; J trimming: 4 bases; junction bases outside the gene matches: 7. This CDR3 is built from 14 residues. CDR3 nucleotides: TGTGCCAGCAGCCCCAGGACAGGATCCTATGGCTACACCTTC. Protein product: CASSPRTGSYGYTF.

The gene calls are TRBV14 and TRBJ2-1, with D perhaps being TRBD1 or TRBD2 (5 bases each). Germline lookup yields CDR1 SGHDN and CDR2 FVKESK. CDR3 size: 15 residues. Between the trimmed V and J ends, which lost 4 bases and 5 bases, there was a span of 15 bases. The CDR3 protein is CASSREGFSDNEQFF. The CDR3 DNA sequence: TGTGCCAGCAGCCGCGAGGGGTTTTCGGACAATGAGCAGTTCTTC. The variable domain in full, with the rest retrieved from reference TRBV14 and TRBJ2-1, is EAGVTQFPSHSVIEKGQTVTLRCDPISGHDNLYWYRRVMGKEIKFLLHFVKESKQDESGMPNNRFLAERTGGTYSTLKVQPAELEDSGVYFCASSREGFSDNEQFFGPGTRLTVL.

This clonotype was found many times. The chain joins TRBV19 to TRBJ1-1; 8 nucleotides agree with TRBD1. The CDR3 covers 13 residues. Germline CDR1 and CDR2: LNHDA and SQIVND (reference sequence). V shed 5 bases and J 5 bases; nucleotides not matched to a gene: 4. The CDR3 spells CASSSDRGTEAFF. As DNA, the CDR3 is TGTGCCAGTAGTTCTGACAGGGGAACTGAAGCTTTCTTT.

This clonotype was counted between two and nine times. The chain has TRBV18 and TRBJ2-5; the match to TRBD2 covers 7 bases. The V gene's germline CDR1 is KGHSH and CDR2 LQKENI. The CDR3 totals 12 residues. Trimming removed 9 bases from V and 5 bases from J; junction bases left unmatched: 6. In nucleotides, the CDR3 is TGTGCCAGTAGTCCCGGGGGGGAGACCCAGTACTTC. It codes for CASSPGGETQYF.

The V call is TRBV11-3, the J call TRBJ2-2; no clear D gene. The CDR3 covers 14 residues. Germline CDR1 reads SGHNT; CDR2 reads YENEEA. V gave up 1 base and J gave up 0 bases, with 3 bases separating them. CDR3 DNA sequence: TGTGCCAGCAGCTTAGCTCCGAACACCGGGGAGCTGTTTTTT. Protein: CASSLAPNTGELFF. Using reference TRBV11-3 and TRBJ2-2 for the parts outside the CDR3, the full variable domain is EAGVVQSPRYKIIEKKQPVAFWCNPISGHNTLYWYLQNLGQGPELLIRYENEEAVDDSQLPKDRFSAERLKGVDSTLKIQPAELGDSAVYLCASSLAPNTGELFFGEGSRLTVL.

This chain joins TRBV7-2 and TRBJ2-6; no clear D. V lost 2 bases, J lost 2 bases, and 4 bases lay in between. CDR1 is SGHTA, CDR2 FQGNSA, per germline. This CDR3 region has 14 residues. This CDR3 is CASSLSPGANVLTF. Written as DNA, the CDR3 is TGTGCCAGCAGCTTATCTCCTGGGGCCAACGTCCTGACTTTC.

In its sample, this clonotype was seen a few times. The chain is built from TRBV2 and TRBJ2-5; a possible D gene is TRBD2 (6 bases). The CDR3 totals 14 residues. V lost 6 bases, J lost 4 bases, and 15 bases lay in between. CDR1 is SNHLY, CDR2 FYNNEI, per germline. CDR3 residues: CASRRMGGVETQYF. DNA of the CDR3: TGTGCCAGCAGACGGATGGGGGGAGTAGAGACCCAGTACTTC.

The gene calls are TRBV6-5 and TRBJ2-3; D gene ambiguous. This CDR3 is 15 amino acids long. Trimming cost V 0 bases and J 2 bases, with 9 bases left between them. CDR1 and CDR2 from the germline V gene are MNHEY and SVGAGI. This chain's CDR3 is CASSYSIYLTDTQYF. The CDR3 region has the DNA TGTGCCAGCAGTTACTCGATCTATCTCACAGATACGCAGTATTTT.

This clonotype was recorded a few times. The chain couples TRBV15 to TRBJ2-4; perhaps TRBD2 as D (6 bases). Trimming pared 4 bases from V and 9 bases from J, leaving 13 bases between. Germline V gene data show CDR1 as LNHNV and CDR2 as YYDKDF (reference sequence). This CDR3 comprises 13 residues. The CDR3 sequence: CATSIGGTGIQYF. The CDR3 coding sequence is TGTGCCACCAGCATCGGCGGGACTGGCATTCAGTACTTC.

This clonotype was counted between two and nine times. The chain uses TRBV29-1 and TRBJ1-2; 7 positions agree with TRBD1. The V segment lost 7 bases and the J segment 2 bases; nucleotides outside the gene matches: 7. The CDR3 sequence is 13 residues long. Germline V gene lookup returns CDR1 SQVTM and CDR2 ANQGSEA. The CDR3 nucleotides are TGCAGCGCAGCGGAGACAGGGAACTATGGCTACACCTTC. This encodes CSAAETGNYGYTF.

This chain connects TRBV6-6 to TRBJ2-7; D remains ambiguous. Between the trimmed V and J ends, which lost 8 bases and 4 bases, there was a span of 12 bases. The CDR3 totals 12 residues. Germline lookup yields CDR1 MNHNY and CDR2 SVGAGI (reference sequence). The CDR3: CASRTRNYEQYF. The CDR3 coding sequence is TGTGCCAGCCGGACGAGGAATTACGAGCAGTACTTC.

CDR3 sequence: CASSLQNHGYEQYF. Written as DNA, the CDR3 is TGTGCCAGCTCACTACAAAATCATGGGTACGAGCAGTACTTC. The genes are TRBV18 and TRBJ2-7; no firm D call. The germline V gene encodes CDR1 KGHSH and CDR2 LQKENI. The CDR3 is 14 amino acids. Trimming took off 4 bases at V and 4 bases at J, with 14 bases between the two ends.

J is TRBJ2-2 and V is TRBV2, with D unclear. V gave up 2 bases and J gave up 8 bases, with 9 bases separating them. The CDR3 extends over 13 amino acids. From germline, CDR1 is SNHLY and CDR2 FYNNEI. In nucleotides, the CDR3 is TGTGCCAGCAGTGAATTGAGTGTGGGGGAGCTGTTTTTT. It encodes CASSELSVGELFF.

This clonotype showed up just a few times. V and J are TRBV7-6 and TRBJ2-1; tentative D call: TRBD1 (6 bases). The length of the CDR3 is 15 residues. V was pared by 5 bases and J by 5 bases, with 16 bases between. CDR1 is SGHVS, CDR2 FNYEAQ, per germline. This chain's CDR3 is CASSLDTGTHNEQFF. The CDR3 nucleotides read TGTGCCAGCAGCCTTGACACCGGGACACACAATGAGCAGTTCTTC.

This clonotype was seen more than once but under ten times. The chain carries TRBV11-2 and TRBJ2-7; 11 positions match TRBD1. The CDR3 is 16 residues long. Losses at the gene ends were 5 bases for V and 1 base for J; bases not matched to a gene: 7. The germline V gene encodes CDR1 SGHAT and CDR2 FQNNGV. The CDR3 here is CASSPRTGGVSYEQYF. The CDR3 DNA is TGTGCCAGCAGCCCCCGGACAGGGGGCGTATCCTACGAGCAGTACTTC.

CDR3 region: CAWTGLAGVNEQFF. In DNA, the CDR3 is TGTGCCTGGACCGGACTAGCGGGAGTCAATGAGCAGTTCTTC. This sequence joins TRBV30 and TRBJ2-1, with TRBD2 matching over 13 bases. Germline lookup yields CDR1 GTSNPN and CDR2 SVGIG (reference sequence). V dropped 4 bases and J dropped 6; count of bases not matched to a gene: 3. The CDR3 is 14 amino acids.

This clonotype has just a few counts. This sequence joins TRBV5-6 and TRBJ1-1; TRBD1 matches at 12 bases. The CDR3 loop spans 16 amino acids. J lost 2 bases, V lost 4 bases, and 6 bases had no gene match. Germline V gives CDR1 SGHDT, CDR2 YYEEEE. The CDR3 DNA sequence: TGTGCCAGCAGCGCCTTTGGGACAGGGGGCAACACTGAAGCTTTCTTT. As protein: CASSAFGTGGNTEAFF. The full variable domain, rest sourced from reference TRBV5-6 and TRBJ1-1, is DAGVTQSPTHLIKTRGQQVTLRCSPKSGHDTVSWYQQALGQGPQFIFQYYEEEERQRGNFPDRFSGHQFPNYSSELNVNALLLGDSALYLCASSAFGTGGNTEAFFGQGTRLTVV.

This chain connects TRBV11-2 to TRBJ1-3, with D tentatively TRBD1 (6 bases). Germline V lookup: CDR1 SGHAT, CDR2 FQNNGV. This CDR3 is built from 16 residues. With 4 bases removed from V and 2 bases from J, the gap between germline ends came to 15 bases. The CDR3 spells CASSSTTGSTGNTIYF. CDR3 bases: TGTGCCAGCAGCTCTACAACAGGGAGCACTGGAAACACCATATATTTT.

This clonotype was counted a few times. This CDR3 is CASTEMGVVGANVLTF. The CDR3 nucleotides are TGTGCCAGCACTGAGATGGGGGTTGTTGGGGCCAACGTCCTGACTTTC. The rearrangement links TRBV3-1 to TRBJ2-6; the D gene could be TRBD1 or TRBD2 (5 bases each). The CDR3 totals 16 residues. CDR1 is LGHDT and CDR2 is YNNKEL in the germline V gene (reference sequence). Between the trimmed V and J ends, which lost 7 bases and 3 bases, there was a span of 16 bases.

This clonotype occurred a few times. The chain links TRBV2 to TRBJ1-5, with D possibly matching TRBD1 (6 bases). V lost 8 bases to trimming and J lost 1 base, with 15 bases between them. From germline, CDR1 is SNHLY and CDR2 FYNNEI. CDR3 length equals 15 residues. The CDR3 loop is CASAPRGVSNQPQHF. CDR3 nucleotides: TGTGCCAGCGCCCCCAGGGGTGTAAGCAATCAGCCCCAGCATTTT.

This chain uses TRBV5-5 with TRBJ2-1; no definite D call. Trimming cost V 1 base and J 3 bases, with 8 bases left between them. The germline CDR1 and CDR2 sequences are SGHKS and YYEKEE (reference sequence). The CDR3 spans 14 residues. This chain's CDR3 is CASSLTGFYNEQFF. In DNA form, the CDR3 reads TGTGCCAGCAGCTTGACTGGATTCTACAATGAGCAGTTCTTC.

This clonotype was counted a few times. The chain combines TRBV12-3 or TRBV12-4 with TRBJ2-7, with D unresolved. The V end was cut by 1 base, the J end by 5 bases, with 6 bases between. The CDR3 sequence is 12 residues long. The CDR3 region is CASSLVGNEQYF. CDR3 DNA sequence: TGTGCCAGCAGTTTAGTAGGGAACGAGCAGTACTTC.